The next 22 T cell receptor beta chains were all read from a single sample in a study of blood T cell repertoires in COVID-19. The method was immunoSEQ multiplex PCR; TCRdb's version includes in-frame clones alone and lacks a portion of them. This table has hundreds of thousands of clones, more than 75% appearing once. Material for sequencing was peripheral blood. All receptors come from a woman between 18 and 29 years old who had recovered from COVID-19.

This rearrangement joins TRBV20-1 to TRBJ2-7; D perhaps matches TRBD2 (6 bases). V was shortened by 3 bases and J by 5 bases, with 20 bases between the two germline ends. CDR1 and CDR2 from the germline V gene are DFQATT and SNEGSKA (reference sequence). This CDR3 spans 15 amino acids. The CDR3 reads CSASNPKTSPDEQYV. The DNA for the CDR3 is TGCAGTGCTAGTAATCCGAAGACTAGTCCCGACGAGCAGTACGTC.

This rearrangement joins TRBV19 to TRBJ2-6; D possibly corresponds to TRBD2 (6 bases). Germline CDR1 and CDR2: LNHDA and SQIVND (reference sequence). This CDR3 region has 15 residues. Trimming took off 7 bases at V and 1 base at J, with 11 bases between the two ends. The CDR3 DNA sequence: TGTGCCAGTAACGTGGGGGGTTCTGGGGCCAACGTCCTGACTTTC. Translation gives CASNVGGSGANVLTF.

This clone has only one observation. This sequence joins TRBV2 and TRBJ1-3; maybe TRBD1 (5 bases). The CDR3 length is 14 residues. Germline V gene sequence: CDR1 SNHLY, CDR2 FYNNEI. Trimming cost V 11 bases and J 8 bases, with 22 bases left between them. DNA of the CDR3: TGTGCCGGAAGACGTCTCCGAACCAGGGACACCATATATTTT. This gives the protein CAGRRLRTRDTIYF.

This clone has a single count. This rearrangement joins TRBV7-2 to TRBJ2-1; the D gene is possibly TRBD2 (6 bases). Germline lookup yields CDR1 SGHTA and CDR2 FQGNSA. The V end was cut by 1 base, the J end by 4 bases, with 11 bases between. This CDR3 contains 15 residues. The CDR3 nucleotides read TGTGCCAGCAGCTTAGGTATCAGCGGGTACAATGAGCAGTTCTTC. Its protein is CASSLGISGYNEQFF.

The chain couples TRBV24-1 to TRBJ2-5; 8 nucleotides align to TRBD2. This CDR3 region has 14 residues. The germline CDR1 and CDR2 sequences are KGHDR and SFDVKD. The ends lost 3 bases at V and 4 bases at J; junction bases unmatched: 3. The chain's CDR3 is CATSDGTSVETQYF. CDR3 in DNA: TGTGCCACCAGTGATGGGACTAGTGTAGAGACCCAGTACTTC.

This chain links TRBV5-1 with TRBJ2-1; 13 nucleotides align to TRBD2. V trimming: 2 bases; J trimming: 4 bases; junction bases outside the gene matches: 6. The length of the CDR3 is 17 residues. Germline assignment: CDR1 SGHRS and CDR2 YFSETQ. CDR3 nucleotides: TGCGCCAGCAGCTTACAACTAGCGGGAGGGCCGTACAATGAGCAGTTCTTC. Amino acid sequence: CASSLQLAGGPYNEQFF. Combining the CDR3 with reference TRBV5-1 and TRBJ2-1 gives the whole variable domain KAGVTQTPRYLIKTRGQQVTLSCSPISGHRSVSWYQQTPGQGLQFLFEYFSETQRNKGNFPGRFSGRQFSNSRSEMNVSTLELGDSALYLCASSLQLAGGPYNEQFFGPGTRLTVL.

This clone was detected only once. The chain joins TRBV9 to TRBJ2-3, with D possibly matching TRBD1 (6 bases). The CDR3 extends over 15 amino acids. The germline gives CDR1 SGDLS, CDR2 YYNGEE. The V end was cut by 3 bases, the J end by 0 bases, with 11 bases between. The CDR3 reads CASSAGTYSTDTQYF. The CDR3 DNA is TGTGCCAGCAGCGCCGGGACATATAGCACAGATACGCAGTATTTT.

The gene calls are TRBV7-7 and TRBJ2-2; D gene unclear. V lost 8 bases to trimming and J lost 6 bases, with 10 bases between them. This CDR3 spans 12 amino acids. The germline V gene has CDR1 SSHAT and CDR2 FNYEAQ (reference sequence). CDR3 region: CASAETPGELFF. CDR3 DNA: TGTGCCAGCGCGGAAACGCCCGGGGAGCTGTTTTTT.

This chain links TRBV5-4 with TRBJ1-6; TRBD1 might be the D (5 bases). The length of the CDR3 is 14 residues. Germline values: CDR1 SGHNT, CDR2 YYREEE (reference sequence). Between the trimmed V and J ends, which lost 4 bases and 7 bases, there was a span of 12 bases. The CDR3 loop is CASSARVSNSPLHF. CDR3 bases: TGTGCCAGCAGCGCCAGGGTGTCCAATTCACCCCTCCACTTT.

This clone is a singleton in its sample. In DNA form, the CDR3 reads TGTGCCAGCAGCTTAGGGGCGGGAGCACAAGAGACCCAGTACTTC. Amino acid sequence: CASSLGAGAQETQYF. The chain joins TRBV7-9 to TRBJ2-5; 7 positions match TRBD2. This CDR3 contains 15 residues. Germline V lookup: CDR1 SEHNR, CDR2 FQNEAQ (reference sequence). V shed 1 base and J 2 bases; nucleotides not matched to a gene: 4.

This sequence joins TRBV9 and TRBJ1-1; TRBD1 might be the D (5 bases). The CDR3 loop spans 16 amino acids. Trimming removed 1 base from V and 0 bases from J, with 13 bases in between. Looked up from germline, CDR1 is SGDLS and CDR2 is YYNGEE. The CDR3 is CASSVSQGLMNTEAFF. CDR3 nucleotides: TGTGCCAGCAGCGTATCGCAGGGACTTATGAACACTGAAGCTTTCTTT.

This chain connects TRBV29-1 to TRBJ2-1; maybe TRBD2 (6 bases). Deletions cut 6 bases from V and 3 bases from J, with 24 bases between. CDR1 is SQVTM, CDR2 ANQGSEA, per germline. The CDR3 has 17 amino acids. The CDR3 region has the DNA TGCAGCGTGAACGGTGGTAGCGGCCCGTATGGCTACAATGAGCAGTTCTTC. Its protein product is CSVNGGSGPYGYNEQFF.

The chain joins TRBV5-6 to TRBJ1-2; TRBD1 is a possible D gene (5 bases). V lost 0 bases, J lost 4 bases, and 7 bases lay in between. The CDR3 loop spans 13 amino acids. CDR1 and CDR2 (germline): SGHDT, YYEEEE. Here the CDR3 reads CASSLGQLYGYTF. The DNA for the CDR3 is TGTGCCAGCAGCTTGGGACAGCTCTATGGCTACACCTTC.

The rearrangement uses TRBV6-5 and TRBJ1-2, with 8 bases fitting TRBD1. The CDR3 spans 13 residues. From germline, CDR1 is MNHEY and CDR2 SVGAGI. J lost 4 bases, V lost 6 bases, and 4 bases had no gene match. For the CDR3, the DNA is TGTGCCAGCAGATCTGGGACAGGCTATGGCTACACCTTC. This translates into CASRSGTGYGYTF.

In regard to this clone: The same CDR3 can be traced to other DNA sequences in this sample. V gene TRBV6-1 combines with J gene TRBJ1-3; tentatively, D is TRBD1 (5 bases). The CDR3 runs 15 residues. The V and J ends lost 1 base and 1 base respectively, with 8 bases between them. Per germline, CDR1 MNHNS and CDR2 SASEGT. The CDR3 DNA is TGTGCCAGCAGTGAAGGGGGACTATCTGGAAACACCATATATTTT. Translation gives CASSEGGLSGNTIYF.

V is TRBV11-3 and J is TRBJ2-7; a weak D match, TRBD2 (6 bases). This CDR3 is 12 amino acids long. The germline gives CDR1 SGHNT, CDR2 YENEEA. V was pared by 5 bases and J by 4 bases, with 9 bases between. CDR3 DNA: TGTGCCAGCAGCCAAGGAGGGTACGAGCAGTACGTC. Its protein product is CASSQGGYEQYV.

The table lists this clone with a count of one. The chain has TRBV5-8 and TRBJ2-7; no reliable D call. The V and J ends lost 0 bases and 5 bases respectively, with 15 bases between them. The germline V gene has CDR1 SGHTS and CDR2 YDEGEE. The CDR3 length is 15 residues. The CDR3 sequence: CASSLGVSPSDEQYV. In DNA, the CDR3 is TGTGCCAGCAGCTTGGGCGTCTCGCCGTCGGACGAGCAGTACGTC.

The chain combines TRBV6-2 or TRBV6-3 with TRBJ2-7; 8 bases map to TRBD2. The CDR3 spans 14 residues. Per germline, CDR1 MNHEY and CDR2 SVGEGT. The V and J ends lost 5 bases and 6 bases, in that order; junction bases with no gene match: 9. The CDR3 loop reads CASSPRGGPLEQYV. DNA of the CDR3: TGTGCCAGCAGTCCCCGGGGGGGACCCCTCGAGCAGTACGTC.

J is TRBJ2-3 and V is TRBV7-2, with 11 bases identical to TRBD2. The V gene end was trimmed by 5 bases and the J gene end by 0 bases; junction bases not matched to a gene: 4. CDR3 length equals 16 residues. The germline V gene has CDR1 SGHTA and CDR2 FQGNSA. The CDR3 region is CASSPRTSGSTDTQYF. The CDR3 DNA follows: TGTGCCAGCAGCCCTCGGACTAGCGGGAGCACAGATACGCAGTATTTT.

This chain links TRBV21-1 with TRBJ2-1; the listed D gene, TRBD1, was not tested against the DNA. TRBV21-1 is flagged as a pseudogene. The CDR3 has 22 amino acids. CDR3 in amino acids: CASSKASLGDREIKAGYNEQFF. CDR3 nucleotide sequence: TGTGCCAGCAGCAAAGCTTCTCTGGGGGACAGGGAGATAAAGGCGGGATACAATGAGCAGTTCTTC.

The V and J genes are TRBV6-2 or TRBV6-3 and TRBJ2-7; 15 nucleotides agree with TRBD2. This CDR3 contains 15 residues. Trimming removed 6 bases from V and 6 bases from J; junction bases left unmatched: 6. Germline-derived CDR1 and CDR2 are MNHEY and SVGEGT. The CDR3 region has the DNA TGTGCCAGCAGCCGTGGACTAGCGGGAGGGCGCGAGCAGTACGTC. The encoded protein is CASSRGLAGGREQYV.

This chain uses TRBV24-1 with TRBJ1-1; no reliable D call. The CDR3 is 11 residues long. The V and J ends lost 6 bases and 5 bases respectively, with 6 bases between them. Per germline, CDR1 KGHDR and CDR2 SFDVKD. The CDR3 bases are TGTGCCACCAGTCTCGGTACTGAAGCTTTCTTT. It translates to CATSLGTEAFF.